Each of the 12 T cell receptor beta chains below was sequenced from the same sample in a study of OX40 agonist ivuxolimab in advanced cancers. TCRdb's copy holds only in-frame clones and misses some; the assay was immunoSEQ multiplex PCR. The sample lists tens of thousands of clones; roughly 89% were seen once. The sample was CD4+ or CD8+ T cells sorted from blood, taken in a trial of the OX40 agonist ivuxolimab. The receptors come from an adult with an advanced solid tumor such as melanoma, head and neck, liver or kidney cancer.

The J gene is TRBJ2-1, the V gene TRBV6-5; possible D gene TRBD1, 6 bases. This CDR3 contains 15 residues. Trimming shortened V by 5 bases and J by 2 bases, and 13 bases separated the two germline ends. Per the germline V gene, CDR1 is MNHEY and CDR2 is SVGAGI. The CDR3 is CASSKRTVAYNEQFF. CDR3 in DNA: TGTGCCAGCAGTAAACGGACAGTGGCCTACAATGAGCAGTTCTTC.

The J gene is TRBJ1-1, the V gene TRBV7-2; 7 bases are shared with TRBD1. After removal of 5 bases from V and 7 bases from J, the junction contained 4 bases not matched to a gene. CDR1 is SGHTA and CDR2 is FQGNSA in the germline V gene. The CDR3 spans 12 residues. The CDR3 sequence: CASSHDRVEAFF. The CDR3 region has the DNA TGTGCCAGCAGCCACGACAGGGTTGAAGCTTTCTTT. Combining the CDR3 with reference TRBV7-2 and TRBJ1-1 gives the whole variable domain GAGVSQSPSNKVTEKGKDVELRCDPISGHTALYWYRQSLGQGLEFLIYFQGNSAPDKSGLPSDRFSAERTGGSVSTLTIQRTQQEDSAVYLCASSHDRVEAFFGQGTRLTVV.

V gene TRBV25-1 combines with J gene TRBJ2-2, with 7 bases matching TRBD1. The CDR3 is 12 residues long. Germline V gene data show CDR1 as MGHDK and CDR2 as SYGVNS. Trimming at V came to 10 bases and at J to 5 bases, leaving 4 bases not matched to a gene. The CDR3, as DNA: TGTGCCATTGAGGGGGCTACCGGGGAGCTGTTTTTT. Protein product: CAIEGATGELFF.

This chain joins TRBV18 and TRBJ2-7; 9 bases match TRBD2. Germline loops: CDR1 KGHSH, CDR2 LQKENI. The CDR3 runs to 14 residues. J gave up 3 bases and V 6 bases, and 6 bases lay outside the gene matches. The CDR3 region has the DNA TGTGCCAGCTCCGCCCTGCGGGAGGGCTACGAGCAGTACTTC. It yields the protein CASSALREGYEQYF.

This clone ranks as medium-sized. This rearrangement joins TRBV27 to TRBJ1-5; D may be TRBD1 (5 bases). Germline V gene data show CDR1 as MNHEY and CDR2 as SMNVEV (reference sequence). The CDR3 sequence is 13 residues long. The V gene lost 8 bases and the J gene lost 4 bases, with 12 bases spanning the gap. The CDR3 reads CASARGGNQPQHF. The CDR3 nucleotides are TGTGCCAGCGCCCGGGGGGGTAATCAGCCCCAGCATTTT.

The rearrangement links TRBV10-2 to TRBJ2-3; TRBD2 aligns across 8 bases. CDR1 and CDR2 (germline): WSHSY, SAAADI. V was clipped by 8 bases and J by 6 bases; unmatched bases: 7. This CDR3 region has 13 residues. CDR3 nucleotide sequence: TGCGCCAGCGCAACCGGGGGGGTGGATACGCAGTATTTT. This codes for CASATGGVDTQYF.

The genes are TRBV7-9 and TRBJ1-4, with unresolved D. Deletions cut 1 base from V and 10 bases from J, with 4 bases between. This CDR3 region has 11 residues. Looked up from germline, CDR1 is SEHNR and CDR2 is FQNEAQ (reference sequence). In DNA form, the CDR3 reads TGTGCCAGCAGCTTAGAGGGAAAACTGTTTTTT. Its protein is CASSLEGKLFF.

V is TRBV9 and J is TRBJ1-5; D call uncertain. Germline CDR1 SGDLS, CDR2 YYNGEE. The CDR3 covers 14 residues. Trimming cost V 0 bases and J 1 base, with 5 bases left between them. CDR3 loop: CASSVGASNQPQHF. The CDR3 bases are TGTGCCAGCAGCGTAGGGGCCAGCAATCAGCCCCAGCATTTT.

This chain links TRBV27 with TRBJ2-2; 7 nucleotides align to TRBD1. The V and J ends lost 8 bases and 2 bases, in that order; junction bases with no gene match: 5. The CDR3 is 14 amino acids. The V gene's germline CDR1 is MNHEY and CDR2 SMNVEV (reference sequence). Written as DNA, the CDR3 is TGTGCCAGCCAGGGGGTTGTAAACACCGGGGAGCTGTTTTTT. Its translation: CASQGVVNTGELFF.

The J gene is TRBJ1-2, the V gene TRBV10-3; D is unclear. Germline CDR1 reads ENHRY; CDR2 reads SYGVKD. CDR3 length: 11 residues. V was pared by 3 bases and J by 4 bases, with 3 bases between. The CDR3 DNA reads as TGTGCCATCAGTGAAAGCTATGGCTACACCTTC. Its protein is CAISESYGYTF.

V and J are TRBV4-1 and TRBJ2-2; 8 nucleotides agree with TRBD1. The trim removed 1 base at V and 3 bases at J, leaving 4 bases unmatched. The CDR3 loop spans 16 amino acids. The V gene's germline CDR1 is MGHRA and CDR2 YSYEKL. This CDR3 is CASSQVRGRDTGELFF. The CDR3 DNA follows: TGCGCCAGCAGCCAAGTCAGGGGGCGAGACACCGGGGAGCTGTTTTTT.

By share, this clone counts as medium-sized. The rearrangement links TRBV4-1 to TRBJ1-6, with unresolved D. CDR1 MGHRA and CDR2 YSYEKL come from the germline V gene. Trimming cost V 0 bases and J 9 bases, with 12 bases left between them. The CDR3 is 15 amino acids. As DNA, the CDR3 is TGCGCCAGCAGCCAAGATTCGGGCTTGGGTTCACCCCTCCACTTT. Protein sequence: CASSQDSGLGSPLHF.